The 14 T cell receptor beta chains in this list originate from one sample, sequenced in a study of T cells after yellow fever vaccination. One entry per CDR3 protein, called by TCRdb with MiXCR from the 5' RACE reads. This sample yields 250,000 to 300,000 distinct CDR3 sequences, of which roughly 13% are seen a single time; about 0.54% belongs to the top ten. The material was CD4+ T cells sorted from PBMCs, obtained 45 days after the yellow fever booster vaccination. These receptors came from a man aged 25-45 years who received the YFV17D yellow fever vaccine.

The chain carries TRBV28 and TRBJ2-5; maybe TRBD2 (5 bases). Germline loops: CDR1 MDHEN, CDR2 SYDVKM. The V end was cut by 3 bases, the J end by 14 bases, with 19 bases between. There are 13 residues in the CDR3. CDR3 region: CASSFGRDPLDYF. CDR3 coding DNA: TGTGCCAGCAGTTTTGGACGGGATCCGCTCGATTACTTC.

This clonotype was counted only a few times. V is TRBV29-1 and J is TRBJ2-3; tentatively, D is TRBD1 (6 bases). Per the germline V gene, CDR1 is SQVTM and CDR2 is ANQGSEA. This CDR3 has 12 residues. Trimming took 5 bases from V and 4 from J, leaving 10 bases between them. CDR3 loop: CSVQPGADTQYF. In nucleotides, the CDR3 is TGCAGCGTTCAACCAGGGGCAGATACGCAGTATTTT.

The V gene is TRBV20-1, the J gene TRBJ2-6; possibly TRBD2 for D (6 bases). This CDR3 has 16 amino acids. Germline V gene lookup returns CDR1 DFQATT and CDR2 SNEGSKA (reference sequence). Trimming removed 3 bases from V and 1 base from J, with 13 bases in between. CDR3 coding DNA: TGCAGTGCTAGCCTTAGCGGAGGATCTGGGGCCAACGTCCTGACTTTC. Translation: CSASLSGGSGANVLTF.

This clonotype has just a few counts. The gene calls are TRBV14 and TRBJ2-3; no clear D gene. CDR1 and CDR2 from the germline V gene are SGHDN and FVKESK. Trimming left V 0 bases short and J 0 bases short, with 4 bases between. The length of the CDR3 is 14 residues. In DNA, the CDR3 is TGTGCCAGCAGCCAAGATTTCAGCACAGATACGCAGTATTTT. It yields the protein CASSQDFSTDTQYF.

This clonotype was counted ten times or more. This chain joins TRBV6-1 and TRBJ2-7; tentatively, D is TRBD1 or TRBD2 (6 bases each). Germline CDR1 MNHNS, CDR2 SASEGT. V lost 6 bases and J 5 bases, leaving 14 bases between the germline ends. This CDR3 spans 13 amino acids. DNA for the CDR3: TGTGCCAGCAGCCCCCGGAGGGGGGACGAGCAGTACTTC. As protein: CASSPRRGDEQYF.

The chain recombines TRBV5-1 with TRBJ2-2, with TRBD2 identical over 11 bases. Trimming took 0 bases from V and 7 from J; bases not matched to a gene: 8. The CDR3 sequence is 17 residues long. Germline V gives CDR1 SGHRS, CDR2 YFSETQ. CDR3 DNA sequence: TGCGCCAGCAGCTTGGATCTAGCGGGAGGCCCTGGCGGGGAGCTGTTTTTT. As protein: CASSLDLAGGPGGELFF.

This clonotype showed up many times. This chain uses TRBV20-1 with TRBJ2-1; 12 bases are shared with TRBD2. Per germline, CDR1 DFQATT and CDR2 SNEGSKA (reference sequence). The CDR3 extends over 17 amino acids. V lost 3 bases to trimming and J lost 8 bases; unmatched junction nucleotides: 14. For the CDR3, the DNA is TGCAGTGCTAGTGTTCTAGCGGGAGGGCCCACCCTCCATGAGCAGTTCTTC. Its translation is CSASVLAGGPTLHEQFF.

The chain couples TRBV7-9 to TRBJ2-7; D is perhaps TRBD2 (6 bases). CDR3 length: 17 amino acids. V lost 1 base and J 2 bases, leaving 18 bases between the germline ends. CDR1 and CDR2 (germline): SEHNR, FQNEAQ (reference sequence). The CDR3 coding sequence is TGTGCCAGCAGCTTAGGGAGTAGACTAGAGGGCCCCTACGAGCAGTACTTC. This translates into CASSLGSRLEGPYEQYF.

This clonotype was recorded many times. This sequence joins TRBV4-3 and TRBJ2-1; no firm D call. The CDR3 has 13 amino acids. CDR1 is LGHNA and CDR2 is YSLEER in the germline V gene. V gave up 1 base and J gave up 3 bases, with 4 bases separating them. In DNA form, the CDR3 reads TGCGCCAGCAGCCAAGTTCTCTACAATGAGCAGTTCTTC. This gives the protein CASSQVLYNEQFF.

The chain recombines TRBV10-3 with TRBJ2-2; 8 nucleotides line up with TRBD2. The ends lost 7 bases at V and 7 bases at J; junction bases unmatched: 8. Germline V lookup: CDR1 ENHRY, CDR2 SYGVKD. This CDR3 contains 14 residues. The CDR3 sequence is CAITPVAGGGELFF. In DNA, the CDR3 is TGTGCCATCACCCCAGTCGCGGGGGGCGGGGAGCTGTTTTTT.

This clonotype has a handful of counts. This chain uses TRBV7-9 with TRBJ1-2; D is undetermined. V lost 5 bases and J 8 bases, leaving 18 bases between the germline ends. The CDR3 spans 14 residues. Per the germline V gene, CDR1 is SEHNR and CDR2 is FQNEAQ (reference sequence). The CDR3 protein is CASSINSDLSGYTF. CDR3 nucleotides: TGTGCCAGCAGCATTAACAGTGATTTGAGCGGCTACACCTTC.

There are a few counts of this clonotype. The chain carries TRBV10-3 and TRBJ1-1; D remains ambiguous. This CDR3 is built from 13 residues. Germline V gene sequence: CDR1 ENHRY, CDR2 SYGVKD. Trimming took off 7 bases at V and 0 bases at J, with 9 bases between the two ends. CDR3 DNA sequence: TGTGCCATCAACCGTGGCCTGAACACTGAAGCTTTCTTT. Translating gives CAINRGLNTEAFF.

The chain employs TRBV7-2 and TRBJ2-7, with D possibly called TRBD1 or TRBD2 (5 bases each). The CDR3 loop spans 13 amino acids. V was shortened by 6 bases and J by 6 bases, with 15 bases between the two germline ends. Germline assignment: CDR1 SGHTA and CDR2 FQGNSA. In nucleotides, the CDR3 is TGTGCCAGCAGAACCGGGACCTGGGGCGAGCAGTACTTC. Protein product: CASRTGTWGEQYF.

This chain connects TRBV6-5 to TRBJ2-2; D possibly corresponds to TRBD2 (5 bases). Germline CDR1 and CDR2: MNHEY and SVGAGI. V was pared by 6 bases and J by 3 bases, with 14 bases between. The CDR3 runs to 15 residues. The CDR3 nucleotides read TGTGCCAGCAGGTCTGAGGGTTCAGACACCGGGGAGCTGTTTTTT. This encodes CASRSEGSDTGELFF.